A single sample gave rise to the 20 T cell receptor beta chains below, sequenced in a study of blood T cells in healthy people across ages. Through a sample-barcoded 5' primer and a J-beta primer mix, a second PCR was run for roughly 6 to 12 cycles. MiXCR was run by TCRdb on the 5' RACE reads, yielding one entry per CDR3 protein. The table records hundreds of thousands of distinct CDR3 sequences, around a fifth of them present only once. The sequencing input was blood. The receptor set was obtained from a man aged 70 or older in good health.

This clonotype was seen a handful of times. This may arise from a read error, as a much more abundant clone is one base away. CDR3 sequence (DNA): TGCAGTGCTCACTTTATCGGGAGCTCCTACAATGAGCAGTTCTTC. Translated, it gives CSAHFIGSSYNEQFF. The chain is built from TRBV20-1 and TRBJ2-1, with a possible D match to TRBD2 (6 bases). Between the trimmed V and J ends, which lost 5 bases and 0 bases, there was a span of 14 bases. This CDR3 comprises 15 residues. Germline V gene data show CDR1 as DFQATT and CDR2 as SNEGSKA (reference sequence).

This clonotype was detected a few times. V usage is TRBV28 and J usage is TRBJ2-2; no definite D call. Germline CDR1 and CDR2: MDHEN and SYDVKM. The CDR3 consists of 13 residues. Between the trimmed V and J ends, which lost 7 bases and 7 bases, there was a span of 13 bases. The CDR3 sequence: CASTPLWGGELFF. CDR3 coding DNA: TGTGCCAGCACCCCTCTCTGGGGCGGGGAGCTGTTTTTT.

This rearrangement joins TRBV3-1 to TRBJ2-5, with D perhaps matching TRBD1 (6 bases). The J call is in doubt because the DNA end fits TRBJ2-7 better. This CDR3 is built from 17 residues. Germline V gene sequence: CDR1 LGHDT, CDR2 YNNKEL (reference sequence). The CDR3 reads CASSQETGFPSLYEQYF. The CDR3 region has the DNA TGTGCCAGCAGCCAAGAAACAGGGTTCCCCTCTCTCTACGAGCAGTACTTC.

V is TRBV7-3 and J is TRBJ2-3; perhaps D is TRBD1 or TRBD2 (5 bases each). CDR1 and CDR2 from the germline V gene are SGHTA and FQGTGA. The CDR3 runs 14 residues. Trimming shortened V by 4 bases and J by 4 bases, and 12 bases separated the two germline ends. The CDR3 DNA follows: TGTGCCAGCAGCTCCACGGGGCCGGCAGATACGCAGTATTTT. This translates into CASSSTGPADTQYF. Supplemented by reference TRBV7-3 and TRBJ2-3, the full variable domain reads GAGVSQTPSNKVTEKGKYVELRCDPISGHTALYWYRQSLGQGPEFLIYFQGTGAADDSGLPNDRFFAVRPEGSVSTLKIQRTERGDSAVYLCASSSTGPADTQYFGPGTRLTVL.

This clonotype has a count of ten or more. The genes are TRBV6-5 and TRBJ2-5; D call uncertain. Germline-derived CDR1 and CDR2 are MNHEY and SVGAGI. Between the trimmed V and J ends, which lost 5 bases and 4 bases, there was a span of 11 bases. The CDR3 extends over 13 amino acids. DNA of the CDR3: TGTGCCAGCAGTAAAACGATCGGAGAGACCCAGTACTTC. Translated: CASSKTIGETQYF.

The J gene is TRBJ2-5, the V gene TRBV6-1; weak D call: TRBD1 (5 bases). Germline V lookup: CDR1 MNHNS, CDR2 SASEGT. V was clipped by 1 base and J by 5 bases, with 23 bases between them. The CDR3 totals 18 residues. The CDR3 reads CASSEGTTPRGERETQYF. The CDR3 DNA sequence: TGTGCCAGCAGTGAAGGAACAACGCCAAGGGGCGAACGGGAGACCCAGTACTTC.

This clonotype was recorded a few times. This chain joins TRBV6-1 and TRBJ2-6; no definite D call. This CDR3 contains 15 residues. Germline assignment: CDR1 MNHNS and CDR2 SASEGT. Trimming left V 0 bases short and J 7 bases short, with 10 bases between. As DNA, the CDR3 is TGTGCCAGCAGTGAAGCAGGGAACATAGCCAACGTCCTGACTTTC. Protein sequence: CASSEAGNIANVLTF.

This chain joins TRBV20-1 and TRBJ1-2, with unresolved D. The CDR3 loop spans 11 amino acids. Germline lookup yields CDR1 DFQATT and CDR2 SNEGSKA (reference sequence). Trimming removed 3 bases at V and 7 bases at J, with 9 bases between. The CDR3 nucleotides are TGCAGTGCTAGTGAAGCGTTTGGCTACACCTTC. Protein: CSASEAFGYTF.

The rearrangement uses TRBV3-1 and TRBJ2-5, with a tentative D call TRBD2 (6 bases). With the DNA end fitting TRBJ2-7 better, the J assignment may be wrong. From germline, CDR1 is LGHDT and CDR2 YNNKEL (reference sequence). This CDR3 has 16 amino acids. The CDR3 DNA follows: TGTGCCAGCAGCCAAACCCCCAAGACTAGGGCCTACGAGCAGTACTTC. This gives the protein CASSQTPKTRAYEQYF.

The chain has TRBV5-1 and TRBJ2-7, with 7 bases matching TRBD2. The ends lost 0 bases at V and 0 bases at J; junction bases unmatched: 6. In germline, CDR1 is SGHRS, CDR2 YFSETQ. The CDR3 consists of 16 residues. CDR3 protein: CASSLARDYSSYEQYF. CDR3 in DNA: TGCGCCAGCAGCTTGGCGAGGGACTACAGCTCCTACGAGCAGTACTTC.

This clonotype appeared many times. Its ends do not fully match the called genes, so a read error is possible. V usage is TRBV3-1 and J usage is TRBJ2-7, with 9 bases aligning to TRBD2. CDR1 is LGHDT, CDR2 YNNKEL, per germline (reference sequence). This CDR3 spans 13 amino acids. CDR3 in amino acids: CASSQGLAYEQYF. The CDR3 DNA reads as TGCGCCAGCAGCCAAGGACTAGCGTACGAGCAGTACTTC.

This clonotype was seen many times. The chain carries TRBV9 and TRBJ2-2; the match to TRBD2 covers 10 bases. The J segment lost 4 bases and the V segment lost 0 bases, leaving 3 bases of the junction unmatched. The CDR3 is 16 residues long. Germline V gene lookup returns CDR1 SGDLS and CDR2 YYNGEE. The CDR3 nucleotides read TGTGCCAGCAGCGTAGTGGCTAGCGGGAGCACCGGGGAGCTGTTTTTT. It yields the protein CASSVVASGSTGELFF. Using reference TRBV9 and TRBJ2-2 for the parts outside the CDR3, the full variable domain is DSGVTQTPKHLITATGQRVTLRCSPRSGDLSVYWYQQSLDQGLQFLIQYYNGEERAKGNILERFSAQQFPDLHSELNLSSLELGDSALYFCASSVVASGSTGELFFGEGSRLTVL.

This clonotype occurred a few times. The V gene is TRBV3-1, the J gene TRBJ2-5, with TRBD1 identical over 7 bases. TRBJ2-7 explains the end of the DNA better; the J call may be wrong. Germline CDR1 LGHDT, CDR2 YNNKEL (reference sequence). The CDR3 contains 14 residues. CDR3 loop: CASSLGTDSYEQYF. DNA for the CDR3: TGTGCCAGCAGCTTAGGGACAGACTCCTACGAGCAGTACTTC.

This clonotype was observed a few times. A much larger clone differs by one base, so this may be a read error. The chain uses TRBV7-2 and TRBJ2-1; D possibly corresponds to TRBD2 (6 bases). This CDR3 spans 18 amino acids. The germline V gene has CDR1 SGHTA and CDR2 FQGNSA. In DNA, the CDR3 is TGTGCCAGCAGCTTAGGGGGATTCTGGGAGGCTCAGGAGAATGAGCGGTTCTTC. Its translation is CASSLGGFWEAQENERFF.

The DNA for the CDR3 is TGTGCCAGCAGCTTTACCCCGGCTGGCTACACCTTC. As protein: CASSFTPAGYTF. V and J are TRBV7-9 and TRBJ1-2; no definite D call. Germline V lookup: CDR1 SEHNR, CDR2 FQNEAQ (reference sequence). The CDR3 covers 12 residues. V was clipped by 3 bases and J by 7 bases, with 9 bases between them.

The sample holds one count of this clonotype. J is TRBJ1-2 and V is TRBV3-1; D call uncertain. CDR3 length: 14 amino acids. Germline V gene lookup returns CDR1 LGHDT and CDR2 YNNKEL (reference sequence). V lost 1 base to trimming and J lost 8 bases, with 14 bases between them. CDR3 sequence: CASSQGGKVAGYTF. The CDR3 DNA reads as TGTGCCAGCAGCCAAGGGGGAAAGGTTGCGGGCTACACCTTC. Variable domain in full (rest from reference TRBV3-1 and TRBJ1-2): DTAVSQTPKYLVTQMGNDKSIKCEQNLGHDTMYWYKQDSKKFLKIMFSYNNKELIINETVPNRFSPKSPDKAHLNLHINSLELGDSAVYFCASSQGGKVAGYTFGSGTRLTVV.

The chain carries TRBV7-9 and TRBJ2-5, with 9 bases identical to TRBD2. With V trimmed by 2 bases and J by 1 base, 5 bases remained unmatched. The V gene's germline CDR1 is SEHNR and CDR2 FQNEAQ (reference sequence). The CDR3 is 16 residues long. The CDR3 DNA follows: TGTGCCAGCAGCTTAATTCCTAGCGGGATCCAAGAGACCCAGTACTTC. Protein: CASSLIPSGIQETQYF.

This clonotype appeared many times. The rearrangement links TRBV6-2 or TRBV6-3 to TRBJ2-7; D not certain. This CDR3 is built from 11 residues. Germline V CDR1 and CDR2: MNHEY, SVGEGT. Trimming removed 6 bases at V and 3 bases at J, with 6 bases between. Written as DNA, the CDR3 is TGTGCCAGCAGCCCCCTCTACGAGCAGTACTTC. It codes for CASSPLYEQYF.

Ten or more counts support this clonotype. The J gene is TRBJ2-7, the V gene TRBV7-2; the D gene is possibly TRBD1 (7 bases). The CDR3 totals 14 residues. The germline CDR1 and CDR2 sequences are SGHTA and FQGNSA. V lost 3 bases to trimming and J lost 3 bases, with 12 bases between them. The CDR3 DNA is TGTGCCAGCAGCTTTACCCAGGGGGGCTACGAGCAGTACTTC. Amino acid sequence: CASSFTQGGYEQYF.

The chain couples TRBV19 to TRBJ2-5, with D possibly TRBD1 on 5 matching bases. With the DNA end fitting TRBJ2-7 better, the J assignment may be wrong. The CDR3 is 14 amino acids. Germline V gene sequence: CDR1 LNHDA, CDR2 SQIVND (reference sequence). The CDR3 here is CASSIVSQGAEQYF. For the CDR3, the DNA is TGTGCCAGTAGTATAGTGTCTCAGGGCGCCGAGCAGTACTTC.